This TCR beta chain derives from a study of tumor-infiltrating lymphocytes in oesophageal squamous cell carcinoma. TCRdb reprocessed the PCR reads via MiXCR and lists one record per CDR3 protein. The sample includes around 7,100 distinct CDR3 sequences, more than 15% of them seen just once. The germline V gene encodes CDR1 SGHTA and CDR2 FQGNSA. Trimming at V came to 4 bases and at J to 12 bases, leaving 14 bases not matched to a gene. The CDR3 is made up of 15 amino acids. Specimen: blood. This chain connects TRBV7-2 to TRBJ2-1; 8 bases are a match to TRBD2. The TCR sequence derives from a male donor with esophageal squamous cell carcinoma. The CDR3 reads CASSSPQRGNPTQFF. CDR3 sequence (DNA): TGTGCCAGCAGCTCCCCCCAGCGGGGGAATCCGACGCAGTTCTTC. Combining the CDR3 with reference TRBV7-2 and TRBJ2-1 gives the whole variable domain GAGVSQSPSNKVTEKGKDVELRCDPISGHTALYWYRQSLGQGLEFLIYFQGNSAPDKSGLPSDRFSAERTGGSVSTLTIQRTQQEDSAVYLCASSSPQRGNPTQFFGPGTRLTVL.